These T cell receptor beta chains were read from a single sample in a study of cytomegalovirus exposure and HLA in healthy donors. The assay was immunoSEQ multiplex PCR, and TCRdb's table has in-frame clones only and misses some. The table has tens of thousands of clones, over 85% seen once. Sequencing input: PBMCs. These TCRs come from a woman aged 30 to 39 in good health and CMV-seronegative. Each CDR3 is given with its conserved first and last residue. Each record gives: D gene, clone size, J gene, V gene, CDR3 protein, CDR3 DNA. D genes are given only for firm matches. Clone size appears in some rows only: once, few, many, or a class for an expanded clone.

>TRBD2|.|TRBJ2-3|TRBV5-8
CASSLEGGGTSFTDTQYF
TGTGCCAGCAGCTTGGAAGGCGGGGGTACCAGCTTCACAGATACGCAGTATTTT
>TRBD1|.|TRBJ1-2|TRBV29-1
CSATGTEHYGYTF
TGCAGCGCTACCGGGACAGAACACTATGGCTACACCTTC
>TRBD1|.|TRBJ1-5|TRBV30
CAWSTWDRGTVDNQPQHF
TGTGCCTGGAGTACTTGGGACAGGGGAACTGTGGACAATCAGCCCCAGCATTTT
>TRBD1|.|TRBJ2-7|TRBV4-1
CASSNRGLYEQYF
TGCGCCAGCAGTAACAGGGGGCTGTACGAGCAGTACTTC
>TRBD2|once|TRBJ2-1|TRBV30
CALSTGTSVYLSYNEQFF
TGTGCCTTGAGCACCGGGACTAGCGTATATCTCTCCTACAATGAGCAGTTCTTC
>.|.|TRBJ1-5|TRBV19
CASADRSDQPQHF
TGTGCCAGTGCCGACAGGAGCGATCAGCCCCAGCATTTT
>TRBD1|once|TRBJ1-1|TRBV7-2
CASSIQGATEAFF
TGTGCCAGCAGCATACAGGGGGCAACTGAAGCTTTCTTT
>TRBD1|.|TRBJ2-1|TRBV4-1
CASSPSPGQGYNEQFF
TGCGCCAGCAGTCCCTCCCCGGGACAGGGGTACAATGAGCAGTTCTTC
>TRBD1|.|TRBJ1-2|TRBV4-1
CASSLDRAPYGYTF
TGCGCCAGCAGCCTGGACAGGGCCCCCTATGGCTACACCTTC
>TRBD1|.|TRBJ1-3|TRBV27
CASSSGQLTDTIYF
TGTGCCAGCAGTTCGGGACAGTTAACAGACACCATATATTTT
>TRBD1|.|TRBJ2-7|TRBV7-2
CASSFSLQGTYEQYF
TGTGCCAGCAGCTTCAGTCTACAGGGGACCTACGAGCAGTACTTC
>.|.|TRBJ2-7|TRBV21-1
CASSNGEARSSYEQYF
TGTGCCAGCAGCAATGGGGAGGCCCGGAGCTCCTACGAGCAGTACTTC
>.|.|TRBJ2-7|TRBV7-2
CASSLQGRIHEQYF
TGTGCCAGCAGCTTGCAAGGGAGGATCCACGAGCAGTACTTC
>TRBD1|.|TRBJ1-2|TRBV7-2
CASSLRSGGIYGYTF
TGTGCCAGCAGCTTAAGATCAGGGGGCATCTATGGCTACACCTTC
>.|.|TRBJ1-1|TRBV5-5
CASTGNTEAFF
TGTGCCAGCACAGGGAACACTGAAGCTTTCTTT
>.|.|TRBJ1-5|TRBV30
CAWSANLDQPQHF
TGTGCCTGGAGTGCAAACTTAGATCAGCCCCAGCATTTT